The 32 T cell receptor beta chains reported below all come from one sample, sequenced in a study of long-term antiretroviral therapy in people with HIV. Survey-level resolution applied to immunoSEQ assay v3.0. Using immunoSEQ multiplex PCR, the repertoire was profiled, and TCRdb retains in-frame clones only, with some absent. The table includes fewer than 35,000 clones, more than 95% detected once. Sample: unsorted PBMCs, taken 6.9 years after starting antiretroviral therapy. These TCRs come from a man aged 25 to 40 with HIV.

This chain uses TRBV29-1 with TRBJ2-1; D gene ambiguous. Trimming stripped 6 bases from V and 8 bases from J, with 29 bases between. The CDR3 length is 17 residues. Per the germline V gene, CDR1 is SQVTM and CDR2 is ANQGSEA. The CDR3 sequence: CSVVGLFSKGTKYEQFF. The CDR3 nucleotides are TGCAGCGTAGTTGGGCTTTTCTCCAAGGGAACAAAATATGAGCAGTTCTTC.

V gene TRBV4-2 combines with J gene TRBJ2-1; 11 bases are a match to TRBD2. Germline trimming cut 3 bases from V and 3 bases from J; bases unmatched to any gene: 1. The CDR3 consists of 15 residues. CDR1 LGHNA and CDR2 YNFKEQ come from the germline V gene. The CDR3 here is CASSHGTSGYNEQFF. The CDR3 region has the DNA TGTGCCAGCAGCCACGGGACTAGCGGCTACAATGAGCAGTTCTTC.

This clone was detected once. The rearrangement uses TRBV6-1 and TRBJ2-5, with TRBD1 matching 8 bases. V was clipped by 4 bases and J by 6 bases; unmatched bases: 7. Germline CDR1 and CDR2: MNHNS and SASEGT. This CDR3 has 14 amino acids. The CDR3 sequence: CASSVGQGRQTQYF. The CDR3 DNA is TGTGCCAGCAGTGTAGGACAGGGAAGGCAGACCCAGTACTTC.

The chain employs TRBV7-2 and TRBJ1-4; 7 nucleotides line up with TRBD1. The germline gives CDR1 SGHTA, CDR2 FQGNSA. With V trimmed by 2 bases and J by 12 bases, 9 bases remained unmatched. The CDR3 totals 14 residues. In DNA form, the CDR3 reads TGTGCCAGCAGCTTAACCCGACGACAGGGTGAACTGTTTTTT. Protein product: CASSLTRRQGELFF.

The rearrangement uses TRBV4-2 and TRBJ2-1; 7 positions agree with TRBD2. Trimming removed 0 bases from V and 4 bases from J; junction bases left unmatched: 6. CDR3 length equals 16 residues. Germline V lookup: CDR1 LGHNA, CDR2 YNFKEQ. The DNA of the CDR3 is TGTGCCAGCAGCCAAGATTTGGCTAGCGGATACAATGAGCAGTTCTTC. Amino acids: CASSQDLASGYNEQFF.

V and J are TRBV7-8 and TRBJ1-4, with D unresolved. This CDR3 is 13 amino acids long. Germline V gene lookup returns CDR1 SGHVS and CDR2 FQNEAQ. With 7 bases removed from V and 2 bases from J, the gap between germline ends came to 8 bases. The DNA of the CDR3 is TGTGCCAGCACCTCGAAGACTAATGAAAAACTGTTTTTT. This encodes CASTSKTNEKLFF.

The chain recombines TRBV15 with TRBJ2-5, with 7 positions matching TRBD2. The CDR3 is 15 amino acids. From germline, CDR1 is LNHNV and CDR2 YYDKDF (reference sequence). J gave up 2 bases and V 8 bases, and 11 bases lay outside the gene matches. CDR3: CATQPVWEGQETQYF. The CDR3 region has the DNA TGTGCCACCCAGCCGGTTTGGGAGGGGCAAGAGACCCAGTACTTC. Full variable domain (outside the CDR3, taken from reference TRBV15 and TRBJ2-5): DAMVIQNPRYQVTQFGKPVTLSCSQTLNHNVMYWYQQKSSQAPKLLFHYYDKDFNNEADTPDNFQSRRPNTSFCFLDIRSPGLGDTAMYLCATQPVWEGQETQYFGPGTRLLVL.

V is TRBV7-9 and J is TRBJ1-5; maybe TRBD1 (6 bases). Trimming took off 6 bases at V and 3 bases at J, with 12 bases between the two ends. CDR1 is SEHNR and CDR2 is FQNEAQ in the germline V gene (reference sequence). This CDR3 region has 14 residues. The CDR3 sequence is CASSTDSNNQPQHF. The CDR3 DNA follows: TGTGCCAGCAGTACGGACAGCAACAATCAGCCCCAGCATTTT.

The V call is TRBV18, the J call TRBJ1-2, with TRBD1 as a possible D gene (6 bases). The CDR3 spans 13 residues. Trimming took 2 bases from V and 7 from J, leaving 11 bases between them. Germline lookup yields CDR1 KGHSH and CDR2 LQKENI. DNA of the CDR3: TGTGCCAGCTCACCAAAAGCAGGGGTTGGCTACACCTTC. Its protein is CASSPKAGVGYTF.

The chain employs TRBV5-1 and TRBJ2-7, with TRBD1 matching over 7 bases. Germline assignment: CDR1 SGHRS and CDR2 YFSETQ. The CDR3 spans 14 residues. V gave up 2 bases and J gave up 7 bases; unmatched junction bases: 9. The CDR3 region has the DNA TGCGCCAGCAGCTTCAAGACAGGGATTCGGGAGCAGTACTTC. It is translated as CASSFKTGIREQYF.

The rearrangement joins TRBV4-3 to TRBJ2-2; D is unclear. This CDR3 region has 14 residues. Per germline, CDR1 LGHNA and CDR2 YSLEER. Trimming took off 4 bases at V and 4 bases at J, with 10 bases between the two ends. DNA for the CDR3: TGCGCCAGCAGCCGGGCCGCAGGCACCGGGGAGCTGTTTTTT. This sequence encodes CASSRAAGTGELFF.

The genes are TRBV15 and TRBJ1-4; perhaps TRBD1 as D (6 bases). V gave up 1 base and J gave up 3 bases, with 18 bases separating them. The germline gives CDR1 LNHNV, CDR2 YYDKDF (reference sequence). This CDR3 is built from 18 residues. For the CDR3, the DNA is TGTGCCACCAGCAGAGTCTCCTGGAGGGGGGTGTCTAATGAAAAACTGTTTTTT. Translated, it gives CATSRVSWRGVSNEKLFF.

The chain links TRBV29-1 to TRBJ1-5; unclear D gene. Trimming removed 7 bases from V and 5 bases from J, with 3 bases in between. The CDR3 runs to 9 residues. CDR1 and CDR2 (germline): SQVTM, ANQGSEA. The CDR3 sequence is CSADQPQHF. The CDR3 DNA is TGCAGCGCGGATCAGCCCCAGCATTTT.

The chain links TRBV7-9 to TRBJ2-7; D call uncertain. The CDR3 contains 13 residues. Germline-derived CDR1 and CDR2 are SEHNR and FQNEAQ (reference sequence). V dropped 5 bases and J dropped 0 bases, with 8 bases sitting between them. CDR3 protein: CASSAPSSYEQYF. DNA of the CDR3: TGTGCCAGCAGCGCACCGAGCTCCTACGAGCAGTACTTC.

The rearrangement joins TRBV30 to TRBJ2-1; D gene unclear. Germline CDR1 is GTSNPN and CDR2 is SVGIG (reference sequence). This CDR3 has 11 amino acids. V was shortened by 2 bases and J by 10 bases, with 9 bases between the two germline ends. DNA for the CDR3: TGTGCCTGGAGTTGGGCCAGCGAGCAGTTCTTC. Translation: CAWSWASEQFF. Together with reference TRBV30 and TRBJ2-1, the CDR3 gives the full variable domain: SQTIHQWPATLVQPVGSPLSLECTVEGTSNPNLYWYRQAAGRGLQLLFYSVGIGQISSEVPQNLSASRPQDRQFILSSKKLLLSDSGFYLCAWSWASEQFFGPGTRLTVL.

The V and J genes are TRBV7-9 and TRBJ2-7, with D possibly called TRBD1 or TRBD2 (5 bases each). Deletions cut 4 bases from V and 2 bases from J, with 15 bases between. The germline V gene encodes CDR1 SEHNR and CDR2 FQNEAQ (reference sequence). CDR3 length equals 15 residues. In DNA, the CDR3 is TGTGCCAGCAGCTCCTCGGGACCACTAACCTACGAGCAGTACTTC. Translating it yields CASSSSGPLTYEQYF.

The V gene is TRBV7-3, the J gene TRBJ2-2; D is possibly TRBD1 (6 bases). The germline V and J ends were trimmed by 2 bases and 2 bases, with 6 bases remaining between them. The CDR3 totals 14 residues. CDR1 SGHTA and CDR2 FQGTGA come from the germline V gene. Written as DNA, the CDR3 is TGTGCCAGCAGCTTAGGGGGCAACACCGGGGAGCTGTTTTTT. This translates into CASSLGGNTGELFF.

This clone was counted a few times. The CDR3 DNA sequence: TGTGCCAGCACGGGGTTCCGCGGGTCACCCCTCCACTTT. Its translation is CASTGFRGSPLHF. The chain recombines TRBV2 with TRBJ1-6, with unresolved D. V lost 7 bases, J lost 10 bases, and 14 bases lay in between. This CDR3 has 13 amino acids. The germline V gene encodes CDR1 SNHLY and CDR2 FYNNEI.

This chain's CDR3 is CASSPGQFVTYEQYF. The CDR3 DNA sequence: TGTGCCAGCAGTCCTGGACAGTTCGTCACCTACGAGCAGTACTTC. The rearrangement uses TRBV6-5 and TRBJ2-7; maybe TRBD1 (6 bases). The CDR3 sequence is 15 residues long. The germline CDR1 and CDR2 sequences are MNHEY and SVGAGI. V shed 5 bases and J shed 2 bases, with 16 bases lying between them.

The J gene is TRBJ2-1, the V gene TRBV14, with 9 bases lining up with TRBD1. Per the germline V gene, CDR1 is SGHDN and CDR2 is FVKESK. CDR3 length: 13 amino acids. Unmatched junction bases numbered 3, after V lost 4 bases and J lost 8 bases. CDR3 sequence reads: CASSRRDRDEQFF. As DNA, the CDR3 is TGTGCCAGCAGCCGCCGGGACAGGGATGAGCAGTTCTTC.

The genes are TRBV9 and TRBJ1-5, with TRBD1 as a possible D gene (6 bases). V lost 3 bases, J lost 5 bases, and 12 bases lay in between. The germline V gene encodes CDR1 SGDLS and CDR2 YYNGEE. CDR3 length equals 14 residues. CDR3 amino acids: CASSARDTDQPQHF. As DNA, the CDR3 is TGTGCCAGCAGCGCCCGGGACACCGATCAGCCCCAGCATTTT. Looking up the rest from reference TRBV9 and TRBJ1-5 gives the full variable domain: DSGVTQTPKHLITATGQRVTLRCSPRSGDLSVYWYQQSLDQGLQFLIQYYNGEERAKGNILERFSAQQFPDLHSELNLSSLELGDSALYFCASSARDTDQPQHFGDGTRLSIL.

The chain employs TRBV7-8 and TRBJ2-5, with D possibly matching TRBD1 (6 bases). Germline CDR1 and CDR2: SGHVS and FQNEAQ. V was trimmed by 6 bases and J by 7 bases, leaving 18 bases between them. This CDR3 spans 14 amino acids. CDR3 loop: CASRDSLTRGTQYF. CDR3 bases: TGTGCCAGCAGGGACAGCCTCACGAGGGGGACCCAGTACTTC.

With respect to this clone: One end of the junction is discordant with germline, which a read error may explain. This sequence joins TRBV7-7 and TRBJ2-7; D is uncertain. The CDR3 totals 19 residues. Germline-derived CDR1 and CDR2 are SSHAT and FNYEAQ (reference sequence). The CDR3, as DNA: TGTGCTAGCAGCCTCGGCCCCCCGGCAATGGACGGCCTCGGATACGAGCAGTACTTC. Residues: CASSLGPPAMDGLGYEQYF. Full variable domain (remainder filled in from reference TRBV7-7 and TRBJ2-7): GAGVSQSPRYKVTKRGQDVTLRCDPISSHATLYWYQQALGQGPEFLTYFNYEAQPDKSGLPSDRFSAERPEGSISTLTIQRTEQRDSAMYRCASSLGPPAMDGLGYEQYFGPGTRLTVT.

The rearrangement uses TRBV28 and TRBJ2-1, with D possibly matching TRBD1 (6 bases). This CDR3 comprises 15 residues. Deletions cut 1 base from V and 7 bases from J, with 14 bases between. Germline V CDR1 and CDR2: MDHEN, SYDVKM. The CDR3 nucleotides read TGTGCCAGCAGTTTATCGCCCCAGGGGATTAATGAGCAGTTCTTC. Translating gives CASSLSPQGINEQFF.

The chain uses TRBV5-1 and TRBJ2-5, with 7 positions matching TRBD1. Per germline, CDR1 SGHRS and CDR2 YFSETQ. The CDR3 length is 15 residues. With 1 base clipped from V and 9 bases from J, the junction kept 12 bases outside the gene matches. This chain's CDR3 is CASSLQISGGEAQYF. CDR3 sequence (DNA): TGCGCCAGCAGCTTGCAAATTTCAGGGGGAGAAGCCCAGTACTTC.

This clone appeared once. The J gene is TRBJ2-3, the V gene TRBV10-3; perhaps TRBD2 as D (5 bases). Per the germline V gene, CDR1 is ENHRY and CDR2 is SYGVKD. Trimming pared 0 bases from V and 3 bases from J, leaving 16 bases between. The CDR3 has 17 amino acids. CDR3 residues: CAISESVEPGITDTQYF. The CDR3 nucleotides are TGTGCCATCAGTGAGTCGGTAGAACCGGGGATTACAGATACGCAGTATTTT.

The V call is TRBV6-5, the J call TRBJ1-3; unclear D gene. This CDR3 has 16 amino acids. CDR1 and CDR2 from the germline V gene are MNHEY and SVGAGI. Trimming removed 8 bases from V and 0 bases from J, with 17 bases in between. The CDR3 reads CASGLGGPFSGNTIYF. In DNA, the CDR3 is TGTGCCAGCGGTTTAGGTGGCCCGTTCTCTGGAAACACCATATATTTT.

CDR3 in amino acids: CASRLAGLETQYF. As DNA, the CDR3 is TGTGCCAGCCGACTAGCGGGATTAGAGACCCAGTACTTC. This chain links TRBV6-1 with TRBJ2-5, with 11 positions matching TRBD2. CDR1 is MNHNS, CDR2 SASEGT, per germline. The CDR3 is made up of 13 amino acids. The V segment lost 8 bases and the J segment 4 bases; nucleotides outside the gene matches: 3.

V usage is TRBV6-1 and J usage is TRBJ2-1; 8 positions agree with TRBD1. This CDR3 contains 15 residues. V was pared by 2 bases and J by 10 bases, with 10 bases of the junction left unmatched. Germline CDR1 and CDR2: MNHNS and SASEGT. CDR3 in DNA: TGTGCCAGCAGTGAACTTGCAGGGACAGGTCAGGAGCAGTTCTTC. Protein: CASSELAGTGQEQFF.

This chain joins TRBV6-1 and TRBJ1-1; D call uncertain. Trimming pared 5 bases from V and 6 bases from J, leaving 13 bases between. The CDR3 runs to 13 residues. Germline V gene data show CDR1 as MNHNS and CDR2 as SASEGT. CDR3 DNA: TGTGCCAGCAGTCTGGACGTCCCTCCTGAAGCTTTCTTT. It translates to CASSLDVPPEAFF.

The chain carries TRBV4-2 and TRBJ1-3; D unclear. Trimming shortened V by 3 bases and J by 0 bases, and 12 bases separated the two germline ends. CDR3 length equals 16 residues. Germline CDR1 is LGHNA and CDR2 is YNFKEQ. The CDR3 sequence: CASSQQDSFSGNTIYF. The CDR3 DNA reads TGTGCCAGCAGCCAGCAGGACTCGTTCTCTGGAAACACCATATATTTT.

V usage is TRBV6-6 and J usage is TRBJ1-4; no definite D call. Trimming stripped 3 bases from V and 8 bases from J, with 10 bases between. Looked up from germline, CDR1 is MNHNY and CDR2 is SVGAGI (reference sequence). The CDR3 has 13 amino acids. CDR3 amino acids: CASSYGTGEKLFF. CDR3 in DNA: TGTGCCAGCAGTTATGGAACGGGAGAAAAACTGTTTTTT.